This T cell receptor (beta chain) was documented in a study of post-analysis software for immune sequencing data. Turning to the study itself: In terms of disease course, relapsing-remitting, secondary progressive and progressive-relapsing multiple sclerosis were included. Findings of the study overall: The five TRBV segments detected at higher frequency in patients than in controls included TRBV5-6, TRBV5-1 and TRBV20-1.

The CDR3 extends over 14 amino acids. Germline CDR1 is DFQATT and CDR2 is SNEGSKA (reference sequence). Trimming at V came to 4 bases and at J to 3 bases, leaving 5 bases not matched to a gene. Turning to this clonotype: Antigen unknown.

The TCR beta cDNA libraries carried unique molecular identifiers. Out of 1 to 10 million T cells, a few hundred thousand cDNA molecules were generated. TCRdb redid the calling of the PCR reads with MiXCR, one entry per CDR3 protein. Among about half a million distinct CDR3 sequences listed, roughly 34% were seen once. The TCR comes from a girl aged 2-17 years with multiple sclerosis. The rearrangement links TRBV20-1 to TRBJ2-3; 9 bases fit TRBD2. The sequencing input was blood. As DNA, the CDR3 is TGCAGTGCTAACGGCGGGGGGGGAACAGATACGCAGTATTTT. It specifies CSANGGGGTDTQYF.